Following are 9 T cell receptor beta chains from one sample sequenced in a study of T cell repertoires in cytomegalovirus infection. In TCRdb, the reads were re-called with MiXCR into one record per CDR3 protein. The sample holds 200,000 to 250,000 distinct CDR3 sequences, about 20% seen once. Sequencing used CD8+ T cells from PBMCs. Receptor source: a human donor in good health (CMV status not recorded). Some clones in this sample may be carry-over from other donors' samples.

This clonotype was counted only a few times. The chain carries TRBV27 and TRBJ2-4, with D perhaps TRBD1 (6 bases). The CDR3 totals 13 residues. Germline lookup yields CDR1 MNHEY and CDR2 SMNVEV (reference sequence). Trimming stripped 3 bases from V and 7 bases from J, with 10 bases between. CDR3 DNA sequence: TGTGCCAGCAGTTTTGATAGGGGGAACATTCAGTACTTC. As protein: CASSFDRGNIQYF.

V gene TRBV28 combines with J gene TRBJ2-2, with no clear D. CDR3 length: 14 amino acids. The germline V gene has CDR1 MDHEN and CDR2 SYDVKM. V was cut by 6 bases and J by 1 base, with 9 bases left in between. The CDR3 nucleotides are TGTGCCAGCAGCACAAGGTGGAACACCGGGGAGCTGTTTTTT. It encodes CASSTRWNTGELFF.

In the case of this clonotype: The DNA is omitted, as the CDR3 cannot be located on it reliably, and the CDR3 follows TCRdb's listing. CDR3 amino acids: CASSTSGGQGSGNTIYF. This rearrangement joins TRBV2 to TRBJ1-3; the table's D call TRBD1 went unverified against the DNA. The CDR3 region is 17 residues in length, termini included. Germline V lookup: CDR1 SNHLY, CDR2 FYNNEI.

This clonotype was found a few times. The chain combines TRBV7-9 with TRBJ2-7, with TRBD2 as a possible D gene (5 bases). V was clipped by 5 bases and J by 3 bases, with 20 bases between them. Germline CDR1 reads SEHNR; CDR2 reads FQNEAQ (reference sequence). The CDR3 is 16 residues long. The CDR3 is CASSPYHEGYFYEQYF. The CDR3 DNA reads TGTGCCAGCAGCCCGTACCACGAGGGCTACTTCTACGAGCAGTACTTC.

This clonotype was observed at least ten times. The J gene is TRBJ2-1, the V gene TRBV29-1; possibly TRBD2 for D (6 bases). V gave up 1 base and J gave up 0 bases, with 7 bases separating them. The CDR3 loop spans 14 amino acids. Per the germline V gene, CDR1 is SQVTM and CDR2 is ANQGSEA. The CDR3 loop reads CSVEGDFSYNEQFF. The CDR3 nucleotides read TGCAGCGTTGAAGGGGACTTCTCCTACAATGAGCAGTTCTTC.

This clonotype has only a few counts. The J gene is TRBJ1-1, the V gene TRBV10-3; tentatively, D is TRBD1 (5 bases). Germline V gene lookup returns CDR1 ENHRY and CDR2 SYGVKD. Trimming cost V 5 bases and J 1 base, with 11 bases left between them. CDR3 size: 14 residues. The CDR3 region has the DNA TGTGCCATCAGTTCCAAGGGACCGAACACTGAAGCTTTCTTT. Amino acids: CAISSKGPNTEAFF.

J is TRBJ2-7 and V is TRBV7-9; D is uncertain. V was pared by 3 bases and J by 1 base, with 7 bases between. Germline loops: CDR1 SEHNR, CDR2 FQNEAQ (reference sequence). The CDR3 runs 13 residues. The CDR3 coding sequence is TGTGCCAGCAGCTTTGTCTATTCCTACGAGCAGTACTTC. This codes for CASSFVYSYEQYF.

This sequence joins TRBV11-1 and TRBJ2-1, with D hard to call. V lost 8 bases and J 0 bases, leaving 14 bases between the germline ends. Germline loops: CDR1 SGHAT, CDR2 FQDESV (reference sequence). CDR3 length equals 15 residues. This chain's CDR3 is CASGEADDSYNEQFF. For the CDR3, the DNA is TGTGCCAGCGGCGAGGCGGACGACTCCTACAATGAGCAGTTCTTC.

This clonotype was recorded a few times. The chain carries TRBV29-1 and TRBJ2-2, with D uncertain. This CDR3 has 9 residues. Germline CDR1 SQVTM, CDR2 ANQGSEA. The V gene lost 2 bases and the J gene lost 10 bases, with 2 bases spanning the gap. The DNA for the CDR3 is TGCAGCGTTGAACTGGAGCTGTTTTTT. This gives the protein CSVELELFF.